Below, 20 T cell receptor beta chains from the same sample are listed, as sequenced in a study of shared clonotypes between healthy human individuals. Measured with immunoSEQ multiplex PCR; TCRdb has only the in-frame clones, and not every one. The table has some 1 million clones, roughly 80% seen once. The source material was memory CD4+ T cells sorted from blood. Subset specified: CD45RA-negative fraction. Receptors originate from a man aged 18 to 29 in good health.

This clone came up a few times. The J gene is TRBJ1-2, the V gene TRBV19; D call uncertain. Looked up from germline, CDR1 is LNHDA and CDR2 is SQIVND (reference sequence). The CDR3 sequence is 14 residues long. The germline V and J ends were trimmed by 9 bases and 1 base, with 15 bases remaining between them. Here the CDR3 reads CASQHPQNNYGYTF. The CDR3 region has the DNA TGTGCCAGCCAACACCCGCAAAATAACTATGGCTACACCTTC.

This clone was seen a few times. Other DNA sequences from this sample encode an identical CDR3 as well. Here the CDR3 DNA reads TGTGCCAGCTCGTGGGGCAATCAGCCCCAGCATTTT. Its translation is CASSWGNQPQHF. This rearrangement joins TRBV28 to TRBJ1-5; D uncertain. Looked up from germline, CDR1 is MDHEN and CDR2 is SYDVKM. V lost 8 bases to trimming and J lost 2 bases, with 7 bases between them. CDR3 length equals 12 residues.

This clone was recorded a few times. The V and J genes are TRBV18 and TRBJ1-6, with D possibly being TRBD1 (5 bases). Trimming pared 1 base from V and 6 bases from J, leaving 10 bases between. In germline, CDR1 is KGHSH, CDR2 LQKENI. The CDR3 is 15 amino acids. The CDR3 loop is CASSPRGEPNSPLHF. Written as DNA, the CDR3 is TGTGCCAGCTCACCACGGGGGGAACCTAATTCACCCCTCCACTTT.

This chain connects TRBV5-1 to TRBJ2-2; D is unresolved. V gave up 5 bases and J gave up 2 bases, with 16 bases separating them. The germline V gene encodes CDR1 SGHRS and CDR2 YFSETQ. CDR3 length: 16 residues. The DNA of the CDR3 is TGCGCCAGCAGTCCAAGGTCAGACTTAAACACCGGGGAGCTGTTTTTT. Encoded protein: CASSPRSDLNTGELFF.

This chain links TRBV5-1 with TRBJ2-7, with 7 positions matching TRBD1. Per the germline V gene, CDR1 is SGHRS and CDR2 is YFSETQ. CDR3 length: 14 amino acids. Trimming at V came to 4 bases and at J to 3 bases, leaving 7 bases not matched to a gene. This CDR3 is CASSVQGQIYEQYF. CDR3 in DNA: TGCGCCAGCAGCGTACAGGGGCAGATCTACGAGCAGTACTTC.

In DNA form, the CDR3 reads TGTGCCTGGAGTGTGGGACTAGGAGAAGAGCAGTACTTC. It is translated as CAWSVGLGEEQYF. The chain has TRBV30 and TRBJ2-7; 8 nucleotides line up with TRBD2. Germline values: CDR1 GTSNPN, CDR2 SVGIG (reference sequence). This CDR3 is 13 amino acids long. V was pared by 0 bases and J by 7 bases, with 5 bases of the junction left unmatched.

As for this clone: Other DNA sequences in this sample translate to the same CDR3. CDR3 amino acids: CASSLLGVNTEAFF. For the CDR3, the DNA is TGTGCCAGCAGCTTGCTGGGAGTGAACACTGAAGCTTTCTTT. The chain joins TRBV5-6 to TRBJ1-1, with D hard to call. CDR1 and CDR2 (germline): SGHDT, YYEEEE. V was trimmed by 1 base and J by 0 bases, leaving 7 bases between them. The CDR3 runs 14 residues.

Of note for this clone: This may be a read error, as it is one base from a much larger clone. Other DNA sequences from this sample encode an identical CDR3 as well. CDR3 sequence reads: CASSQDPELQGWKNIQYF. As DNA, the CDR3 is TGTGCCAGCAGCCAAGACCCCGAACTACAGGGTTGGAAAAACATTCAGTACTTT. This chain connects TRBV4-2 to TRBJ2-4, with D perhaps matching TRBD1 (6 bases). The CDR3 is 18 amino acids. Germline V lookup: CDR1 LGHNA, CDR2 YNFKEQ.

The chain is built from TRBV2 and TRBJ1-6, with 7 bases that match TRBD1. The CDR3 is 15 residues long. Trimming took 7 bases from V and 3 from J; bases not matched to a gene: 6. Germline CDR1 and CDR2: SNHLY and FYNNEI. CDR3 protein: CASKPGTDYNSPLHF. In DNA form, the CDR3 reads TGTGCCAGCAAGCCCGGGACAGACTATAATTCACCCCTCCACTTT. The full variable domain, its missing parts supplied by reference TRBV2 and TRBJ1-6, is EPEVTQTPSHQVTQMGQEVILRCVPISNHLYFYWYRQILGQKVEFLVSFYNNEISEKSEIFDDQFSVERPDGSNFTLKIRSTKLEDSAMYFCASKPGTDYNSPLHFGNGTRLTVT.

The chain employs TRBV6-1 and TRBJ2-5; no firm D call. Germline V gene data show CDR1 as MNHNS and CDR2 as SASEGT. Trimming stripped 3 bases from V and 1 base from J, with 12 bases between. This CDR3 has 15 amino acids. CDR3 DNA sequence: TGTGCCAGCAGTGATCCCGCATTCCGCCAAGAGACCCAGTACTTC. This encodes CASSDPAFRQETQYF.

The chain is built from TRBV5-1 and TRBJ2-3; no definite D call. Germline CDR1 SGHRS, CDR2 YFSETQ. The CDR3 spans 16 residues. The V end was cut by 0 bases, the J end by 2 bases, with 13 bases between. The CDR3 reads CASSLEVAGPTDTQYF. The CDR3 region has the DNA TGCGCCAGCAGCTTGGAGGTAGCAGGACCCACAGATACGCAGTATTTT.

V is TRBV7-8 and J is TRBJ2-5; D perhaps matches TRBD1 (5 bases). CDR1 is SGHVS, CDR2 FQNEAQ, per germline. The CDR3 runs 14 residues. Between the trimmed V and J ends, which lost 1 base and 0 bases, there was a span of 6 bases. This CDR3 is CASSLDRYQETQYF. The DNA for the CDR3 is TGTGCCAGCAGCTTAGACAGGTACCAAGAGACCCAGTACTTC.

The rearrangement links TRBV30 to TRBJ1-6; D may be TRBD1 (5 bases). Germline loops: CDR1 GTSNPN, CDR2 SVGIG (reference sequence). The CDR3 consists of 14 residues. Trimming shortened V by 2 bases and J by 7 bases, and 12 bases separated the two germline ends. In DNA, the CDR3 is TGTGCCTGGAGTATCCCGGGGGGGAATTCACCCCTCCACTTT. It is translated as CAWSIPGGNSPLHF. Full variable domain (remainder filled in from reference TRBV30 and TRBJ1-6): SQTIHQWPATLVQPVGSPLSLECTVEGTSNPNLYWYRQAAGRGLQLLFYSVGIGQISSEVPQNLSASRPQDRQFILSSKKLLLSDSGFYLCAWSIPGGNSPLHFGNGTRLTVT.

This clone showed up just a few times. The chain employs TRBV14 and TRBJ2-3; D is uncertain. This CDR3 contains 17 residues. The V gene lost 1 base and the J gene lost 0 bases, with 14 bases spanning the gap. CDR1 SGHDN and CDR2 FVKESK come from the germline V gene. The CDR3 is CASSQAPLRRSTDTQYF. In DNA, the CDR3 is TGTGCCAGCAGCCAAGCCCCCCTGAGGCGTAGCACAGATACGCAGTATTTT.

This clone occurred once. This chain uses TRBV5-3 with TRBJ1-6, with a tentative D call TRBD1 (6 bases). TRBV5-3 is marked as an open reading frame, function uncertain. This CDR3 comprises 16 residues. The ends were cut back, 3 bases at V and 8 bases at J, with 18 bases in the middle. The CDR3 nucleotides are TGTGCCAGAAGCTCAGACAGGCCGAAAGCGGATTCACCCCTCCACTTT. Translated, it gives CARSSDRPKADSPLHF.

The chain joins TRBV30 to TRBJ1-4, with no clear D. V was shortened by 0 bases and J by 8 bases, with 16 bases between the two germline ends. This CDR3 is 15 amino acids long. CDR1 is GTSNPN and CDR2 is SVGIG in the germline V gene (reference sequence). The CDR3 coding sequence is TGTGCCTGGAGTGTACCGGGAATAAGAAGCGAAAAACTGTTTTTT. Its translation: CAWSVPGIRSEKLFF.

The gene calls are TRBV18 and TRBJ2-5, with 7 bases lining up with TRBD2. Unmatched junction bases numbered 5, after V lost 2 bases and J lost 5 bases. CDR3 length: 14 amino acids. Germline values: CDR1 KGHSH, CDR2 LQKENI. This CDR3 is CASSPSGASETQYF. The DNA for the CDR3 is TGTGCCAGCTCACCAAGCGGGGCGAGCGAGACCCAGTACTTC.

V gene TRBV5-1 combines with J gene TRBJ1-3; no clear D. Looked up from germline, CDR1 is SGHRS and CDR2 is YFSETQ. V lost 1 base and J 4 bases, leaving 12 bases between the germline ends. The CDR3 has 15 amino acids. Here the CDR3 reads CASSLLGTSGNTIYF. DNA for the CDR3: TGCGCCAGCAGCTTGCTGGGTACGTCGGGAAACACCATATATTTT.

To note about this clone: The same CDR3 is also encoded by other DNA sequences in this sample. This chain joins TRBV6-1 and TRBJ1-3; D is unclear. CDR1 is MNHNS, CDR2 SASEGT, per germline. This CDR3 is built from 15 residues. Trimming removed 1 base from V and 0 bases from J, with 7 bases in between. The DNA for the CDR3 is TGTGCCAGCAGTGAAGGAACCTACTCTGGAAACACCATATATTTT. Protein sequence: CASSEGTYSGNTIYF.

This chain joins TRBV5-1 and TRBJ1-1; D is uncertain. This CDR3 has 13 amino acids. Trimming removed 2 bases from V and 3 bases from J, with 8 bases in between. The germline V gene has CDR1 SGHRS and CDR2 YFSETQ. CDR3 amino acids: CASSLIIDTEAFF. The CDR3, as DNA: TGCGCCAGCAGCTTAATAATCGACACTGAAGCTTTCTTT.